What follows are 19 T cell receptor beta chains derived from one specimen sequenced in a study of blood T cell repertoires in COVID-19. Assay: immunoSEQ multiplex PCR; the TCRdb copy retains only in-frame clones and omits some. The sample contains some 230,000 clones, around 80% of which appear only once. Sample: PBMCs or T cells enriched from blood (not recorded which). All receptors come from a man in his forties or fifties who had recovered from COVID-19.

The chain carries TRBV5-1 and TRBJ1-6, with TRBD1 as a possible D gene (5 bases). V shed 6 bases and J shed 7 bases, with 17 bases lying between them. CDR1 and CDR2 from the germline V gene are SGHRS and YFSETQ. CDR3 length: 15 amino acids. The CDR3 nucleotides read TGCGCCAGCACCCCGGGGGGACCAGAAAATTCACCCCTCCACTTT. Translation gives CASTPGGPENSPLHF. The whole variable domain, remainder taken from reference TRBV5-1 and TRBJ1-6, is KAGVTQTPRYLIKTRGQQVTLSCSPISGHRSVSWYQQTPGQGLQFLFEYFSETQRNKGNFPGRFSGRQFSNSRSEMNVSTLELGDSALYLCASTPGGPENSPLHFGNGTRLTVT.

The chain couples TRBV7-3 to TRBJ2-7; D possibly corresponds to TRBD1 (6 bases). Germline-derived CDR1 and CDR2 are SGHTA and FQGTGA. The V end was cut by 6 bases, the J end by 3 bases, with 27 bases between. There are 18 residues in the CDR3. CDR3 in amino acids: CASSPQGSHLHTRYEQYF. The DNA for the CDR3 is TGTGCCAGCAGTCCCCAGGGGTCCCACCTTCATACCCGCTACGAGCAGTACTTC. The full variable domain, completed using reference TRBV7-3 and TRBJ2-7, is GAGVSQTPSNKVTEKGKYVELRCDPISGHTALYWYRQSLGQGPEFLIYFQGTGAADDSGLPNDRFFAVRPEGSVSTLKIQRTERGDSAVYLCASSPQGSHLHTRYEQYFGPGTRLTVT.

This clone was counted a single time. The V call is TRBV11-2, the J call TRBJ1-1; 8 positions agree with TRBD1. The CDR3 loop spans 15 amino acids. CDR1 is SGHAT and CDR2 is FQNNGV in the germline V gene. Trimming cost V 1 base and J 5 bases; bases outside gene matches: 6. CDR3 nucleotides: TGTGCCAGCAGCTTAGTGACAGGGGCTACGACTGAAGCTTTCTTT. It yields the protein CASSLVTGATTEAFF.

The chain recombines TRBV5-4 with TRBJ2-3; D is ambiguous. V lost 6 bases, J lost 4 bases, and 6 bases lay in between. CDR3 length equals 11 residues. Germline V gene data show CDR1 as SGHNT and CDR2 as YYREEE (reference sequence). The CDR3 loop reads CASKSADTQYF. The CDR3 DNA follows: TGTGCCAGCAAAAGCGCAGATACGCAGTATTTT.

The chain recombines TRBV19 with TRBJ2-1, with a possible D match to TRBD2 (5 bases). Germline V gene lookup returns CDR1 LNHDA and CDR2 SQIVND (reference sequence). The CDR3 length is 15 residues. V gave up 2 bases and J gave up 3 bases, with 11 bases separating them. The CDR3 loop reads CASSIYGVDYNEQFF. CDR3 in DNA: TGTGCCAGTAGTATATACGGGGTAGACTACAATGAGCAGTTCTTC.

The chain is built from TRBV3-1 (or the pseudogene TRBV3-2) and TRBJ2-7; TRBD2 matches at 8 bases. The CDR3 covers 18 residues. Trimming removed 0 bases from V and 5 bases from J; junction bases left unmatched: 15. Germline V gene lookup returns CDR1 LGHDT and CDR2 YNNKEL (reference sequence). The CDR3 loop reads CASSQEGRRRGVYDEQYF. As DNA, the CDR3 is TGTGCCAGCAGCCAAGAGGGTCGCCGGCGGGGGGTTTACGACGAGCAGTACTTC.

The chain links TRBV2 to TRBJ1-5, with a weak D call TRBD1 (5 bases). The length of the CDR3 is 14 residues. The germline V gene encodes CDR1 SNHLY and CDR2 FYNNEI. V was pared by 8 bases and J by 5 bases, with 16 bases between. Written as DNA, the CDR3 is TGTGCCAGCGGGGCGTTCACGGGAGATCAGCCCCAGCATTTT. It codes for CASGAFTGDQPQHF. Full variable domain (missing parts from reference TRBV2 and TRBJ1-5): EPEVTQTPSHQVTQMGQEVILRCVPISNHLYFYWYRQILGQKVEFLVSFYNNEISEKSEIFDDQFSVERPDGSNFTLKIRSTKLEDSAMYFCASGAFTGDQPQHFGDGTRLSIL.

The chain employs TRBV6-6 and TRBJ1-5, with D possibly matching TRBD1 (6 bases). The length of the CDR3 is 11 residues. Looked up from germline, CDR1 is MNHNY and CDR2 is SVGAGI (reference sequence). V was clipped by 6 bases and J by 9 bases, with 9 bases between them. CDR3 sequence: CASRRTAPQHF. The CDR3 region has the DNA TGTGCCAGCAGGAGGACAGCGCCCCAGCATTTT.

This sequence joins TRBV28 and TRBJ1-2; the match to TRBD1 covers 10 bases. This CDR3 spans 16 amino acids. CDR1 is MDHEN and CDR2 is SYDVKM in the germline V gene. V shed 1 base and J 4 bases; nucleotides not matched to a gene: 6. This CDR3 reads CASSLLGQGKGYGYTF. The CDR3 nucleotides are TGTGCCAGCAGTTTATTGGGACAGGGGAAAGGCTATGGCTACACCTTC.

J is TRBJ1-5 and V is TRBV30; the D is unclear. Looked up from germline, CDR1 is GTSNPN and CDR2 is SVGIG (reference sequence). The CDR3 sequence is 14 residues long. The V end was cut by 6 bases, the J end by 6 bases, with 18 bases between. The CDR3 loop is CACQTGMTGQPQHF. For the CDR3, the DNA is TGTGCCTGCCAGACGGGTATGACGGGTCAGCCCCAGCATTTT.

The chain uses TRBV30 and TRBJ2-4; weak D call: TRBD1 (6 bases). CDR1 and CDR2 (germline): GTSNPN, SVGIG (reference sequence). This CDR3 is 15 amino acids long. Deletions cut 7 bases from V and 0 bases from J, with 16 bases between. DNA for the CDR3: TGTGCCTTCTCCCAGGGGATCCTAGCCAAAAACATTCAGTACTTC. Protein sequence: CAFSQGILAKNIQYF.

The chain is built from TRBV11-3 and TRBJ2-7; 7 nucleotides agree with TRBD1. CDR3 length: 15 residues. The germline gives CDR1 SGHNT, CDR2 YENEEA. V was pared by 5 bases and J by 6 bases, with 13 bases of the junction left unmatched. CDR3 region: CASSLRQGPGAEQYF. CDR3 bases: TGTGCCAGCAGCCTTCGACAGGGCCCCGGGGCCGAGCAGTACTTC.

This clone was recorded only once. This chain joins TRBV7-9 and TRBJ1-1, with D unclear. Deletions cut 0 bases from V and 3 bases from J, with 11 bases between. From germline, CDR1 is SEHNR and CDR2 FQNEAQ (reference sequence). This CDR3 spans 15 amino acids. This CDR3 is CASSLAVGADTEAFF. In DNA form, the CDR3 reads TGTGCCAGCAGCTTAGCCGTGGGCGCAGACACTGAAGCTTTCTTT. The full variable domain, with the rest looked up from reference TRBV7-9 and TRBJ1-1, is DTGVSQNPRHKITKRGQNVTFRCDPISEHNRLYWYRQTLGQGPEFLTYFQNEAQLEKSRLLSDRFSAERPKGSFSTLEIQRTEQGDSAMYLCASSLAVGADTEAFFGQGTRLTVV.

This clone has only one observation. The chain combines TRBV4-3 with TRBJ2-7; D possibly corresponds to TRBD1 (5 bases). Trimming left V 1 base short and J 2 bases short, with 15 bases between. Germline V gene sequence: CDR1 LGHNA, CDR2 YSLEER. The CDR3 extends over 16 amino acids. This CDR3 is CASSQGPGPRPYEQYF. In nucleotides, the CDR3 is TGCGCCAGCAGCCAAGGCCCAGGGCCGAGGCCCTACGAGCAGTACTTC.

This sequence joins TRBV11-2 and TRBJ1-2, with 9 positions matching TRBD1. Germline loops: CDR1 SGHAT, CDR2 FQNNGV. Trimming took 6 bases from V and 8 from J; bases not matched to a gene: 10. The length of the CDR3 is 14 residues. CDR3 region: CASRWTGEKGGYTF. DNA of the CDR3: TGTGCCAGCAGGTGGACAGGGGAGAAGGGGGGCTACACCTTC.

V and J are TRBV6-5 and TRBJ2-3; the match to TRBD1 covers 7 bases. After removal of 6 bases from V and 3 bases from J, the junction contained 9 bases not matched to a gene. The CDR3 contains 15 residues. Germline-derived CDR1 and CDR2 are MNHEY and SVGAGI. CDR3 nucleotide sequence: TGTGCCAGCAGCGATAGGGACAGACTTACAGATACGCAGTATTTT. This encodes CASSDRDRLTDTQYF.

The chain recombines TRBV5-6 with TRBJ2-7, with TRBD2 matching over 10 bases. This CDR3 contains 14 residues. The J segment lost 2 bases and the V segment lost 4 bases, leaving 3 bases of the junction unmatched. Germline lookup yields CDR1 SGHDT and CDR2 YYEEEE. The CDR3: CASSGSGRAYEQYF. CDR3 in DNA: TGTGCCAGCAGCGGGAGCGGGAGGGCCTACGAGCAGTACTTC.

V usage is TRBV6-5 and J usage is TRBJ1-6, with TRBD1 as a possible D gene (5 bases). V lost 7 bases to trimming and J lost 7 bases, with 11 bases between them. The CDR3 has 13 amino acids. Germline V gene lookup returns CDR1 MNHEY and CDR2 SVGAGI. The CDR3 nucleotides are TGTGCCAGCACCGGCAGGGAAAATTCACCCCTCCACTTT. Encoded protein: CASTGRENSPLHF.

This chain connects TRBV27 to TRBJ1-3, with a tentative D call TRBD1 (5 bases). Germline loops: CDR1 MNHEY, CDR2 SMNVEV (reference sequence). CDR3 length equals 14 residues. Between the trimmed V and J ends, which lost 4 bases and 2 bases, there was a span of 9 bases. CDR3 protein: CASSWGSPGNTIYF. CDR3 DNA: TGTGCCAGCAGTTGGGGCAGTCCTGGAAACACCATATATTTT.